A single sample is the source of the 16 T cell receptor beta chains below, sequenced in a study of blood T cell repertoires in COVID-19. Assay used: immunoSEQ multiplex PCR; TCRdb lists only in-frame clones, some missing. Of around 200,000 clones listed, approximately 84% were seen once; the top ten hold roughly 6.3%. Sequencing was carried out using peripheral blood. These TCRs come from a human donor in a cohort sampled during active COVID-19.

V is TRBV6-1 and J is TRBJ2-1; 7 nucleotides line up with TRBD1. Looked up from germline, CDR1 is MNHNS and CDR2 is SASEGT. CDR3 length: 15 residues. The V gene end was trimmed by 1 base and the J gene end by 3 bases; junction bases not matched to a gene: 3. CDR3 coding DNA: TGTGCCAGCAGTGAAGTTGGGACAGACTACAATGAGCAGTTCTTC. Amino acid sequence: CASSEVGTDYNEQFF.

V usage is TRBV5-4 and J usage is TRBJ1-2, with unresolved D. Trimming cost V 0 bases and J 2 bases, with 8 bases left between them. The germline V gene has CDR1 SGHNT and CDR2 YYREEE (reference sequence). The CDR3 runs 14 residues. The CDR3 coding sequence is TGTGCCAGCAGCTTGGGACATTTGAACTATGGCTACACCTTC. Its protein is CASSLGHLNYGYTF.

This clone was counted a single time. The chain couples TRBV6-1 to TRBJ1-5; no clear D gene. This CDR3 contains 15 residues. Per germline, CDR1 MNHNS and CDR2 SASEGT. The V end was cut by 2 bases, the J end by 0 bases, with 8 bases between. The CDR3 sequence is CASSETWPSNQPQHF. In DNA, the CDR3 is TGTGCCAGCAGTGAAACGTGGCCTAGCAATCAGCCCCAGCATTTT.

The rearrangement links TRBV9 to TRBJ2-2; 8 bases align to TRBD2. V lost 6 bases to trimming and J lost 6 bases; unmatched junction nucleotides: 10. This CDR3 contains 15 residues. CDR1 SGDLS and CDR2 YYNGEE come from the germline V gene. As DNA, the CDR3 is TGTGCCAGCAACGGGAGGGGGGCGAGGGCCGGGGAGCTGTTTTTT. It encodes CASNGRGARAGELFF.

The chain joins TRBV7-2 to TRBJ2-7; D might be TRBD2 (6 bases). CDR3 length: 14 residues. Trimming cost V 4 bases and J 2 bases, with 12 bases left between them. CDR1 SGHTA and CDR2 FQGNSA come from the germline V gene. The CDR3 loop reads CASSSGGPAYEQYF. The CDR3 bases are TGTGCCAGCAGCTCCGGGGGTCCGGCCTACGAGCAGTACTTC.

This chain uses TRBV19 with TRBJ1-2; perhaps TRBD1 as D (6 bases). In germline, CDR1 is LNHDA, CDR2 SQIVND (reference sequence). Trimming pared 4 bases from V and 7 bases from J, leaving 13 bases between. The CDR3 consists of 13 residues. The CDR3 DNA reads as TGTGCCAGTAGTACTCACAGGGAGGGTGGCTACACCTTC. Amino acid sequence: CASSTHREGGYTF.

The chain has TRBV15 and TRBJ2-7; 8 bases map to TRBD1. Germline CDR1 is LNHNV and CDR2 is YYDKDF (reference sequence). With V trimmed by 3 bases and J by 4 bases, 5 bases remained unmatched. This CDR3 has 14 residues. CDR3 nucleotide sequence: TGTGCCACCAGCAGTGACAGGGGTCGTTACGAGCAGTACTTC. Amino acid sequence: CATSSDRGRYEQYF.

The rearrangement joins TRBV6-5 to TRBJ2-5, with TRBD1 matching over 9 bases. The J segment lost 3 bases and the V segment lost 2 bases, leaving 7 bases of the junction unmatched. There are 16 residues in the CDR3. The germline CDR1 and CDR2 sequences are MNHEY and SVGAGI. The CDR3 DNA follows: TGTGCCAGCAGTTACCAGATCGGGACAGGGAAAGAGACCCAGTACTTC. Its translation is CASSYQIGTGKETQYF.

This clone was seen more than once but under ten times. The chain employs TRBV5-5 and TRBJ1-2, with 8 bases identical to TRBD1. Germline trimming cut 0 bases from V and 5 bases from J; bases unmatched to any gene: 6. The CDR3 is made up of 15 amino acids. Germline V gene data show CDR1 as SGHKS and CDR2 as YYEKEE (reference sequence). CDR3 protein: CASSLGQGAVYGYTF. DNA for the CDR3: TGTGCCAGCAGCTTGGGGCAGGGGGCAGTATATGGCTACACCTTC.

The V gene is TRBV7-2, the J gene TRBJ2-7, with D maybe TRBD1 (5 bases). Germline CDR1 is SGHTA and CDR2 is FQGNSA. V lost 0 bases and J lost 0, with 6 bases in between. CDR3 length equals 14 residues. CDR3 sequence (DNA): TGTGCCAGCAGCTTAGCGGGGCCCTCCTACGAGCAGTACTTC. It translates to CASSLAGPSYEQYF.

J is TRBJ1-2 and V is TRBV30; unclear D gene. There are 13 residues in the CDR3. The germline V gene encodes CDR1 GTSNPN and CDR2 SVGIG (reference sequence). V was trimmed by 0 bases and J by 4 bases, leaving 9 bases between them. The CDR3 DNA follows: TGTGCCTGGAGTGTAAGCCCGAGCTATGGCTACACCTTC. This gives the protein CAWSVSPSYGYTF.

The V gene is TRBV12-3 or TRBV12-4, the J gene TRBJ2-7, with 7 bases fitting TRBD1. The CDR3 contains 12 residues. J lost 6 bases, V lost 9 bases, and 8 bases had no gene match. CDR3 loop: CARRQGVSEQYF. CDR3 sequence (DNA): TGTGCCAGGAGACAGGGAGTTAGCGAGCAGTACTTC.

The rearrangement links TRBV6-1 to TRBJ1-1; the match to TRBD1 covers 9 bases. Germline V CDR1 and CDR2: MNHNS, SASEGT. The J segment lost 8 bases and the V segment lost 3 bases, leaving 4 bases of the junction unmatched. This CDR3 comprises 13 residues. The chain's CDR3 is CASSDPGQGEAFF. The CDR3 DNA sequence: TGTGCCAGCAGTGACCCGGGACAGGGAGAAGCTTTCTTT.

V is TRBV21-1 and J is TRBJ1-1. TRBV21-1 is reported as a pseudogene. The CDR3 is 17 amino acids. For the CDR3, the DNA is TGTGCCAGCAGCAAAGAGCTTCGGGGGACGGCGGACACTGAAGCTTTCTTT. Translation gives CASSKELRGTADTEAFF.

This clone was recorded a few times. The chain couples TRBV16 to TRBJ1-2; D gene unclear. The germline gives CDR1 KGHSY, CDR2 FQNENV. The V end lost 4 bases, the J end lost 1 base, and 13 bases lay between the germline ends. The CDR3 runs to 15 residues. CDR3 sequence reads: CASSPPTIINYGYTF. In DNA form, the CDR3 reads TGTGCCAGCAGCCCCCCAACTATTATTAACTATGGCTACACCTTC.

The chain links TRBV20-1 to TRBJ2-3; 8 bases align to TRBD2. In germline, CDR1 is DFQATT, CDR2 SNEGSKA (reference sequence). With 3 bases clipped from V and 5 bases from J, the junction kept 10 bases outside the gene matches. This CDR3 contains 15 residues. This CDR3 is CSASSLAGGIDTQYF. The CDR3 nucleotides are TGCAGTGCTAGTTCTCTGGCGGGGGGTATAGATACGCAGTATTTT.